This T cell receptor (beta chain) derives from a study of blood T cell repertoires in COVID-19. Sequenced by immunoSEQ multiplex PCR; TCRdb stores in-frame clones only, minus some. The sample yields 140,000 or so clones, 80% seen once. The CDR3 totals 12 residues. Trimming removed 4 bases from V and 9 bases from J; junction bases left unmatched: 6. Looked up from germline, CDR1 is SQVTM and CDR2 is ANQGSEA. The clonotype originates from a man in his sixties or seventies who had recovered from COVID-19. The chain joins TRBV29-1 to TRBJ1-5; 7 bases agree with TRBD1. The sample consisted of peripheral blood. The CDR3 spells CSVGQGQGPQHF. The CDR3 DNA sequence: TGCAGCGTTGGACAGGGACAAGGGCCCCAGCATTTT.